This TCR beta chain was sequenced during a study of blood T cell repertoires in COVID-19. Turning to the study itself: There were acute and convalescent COVID-19 samples, and they came from the United States, Italy and Spain.

This table comes from immunoSEQ multiplex PCR, and its TCRdb copy is limited to in-frame clones, with some not included. The table includes a few hundred thousand clones, roughly four fifths detected once. The germline V and J ends were trimmed by 4 bases and 8 bases, with 17 bases remaining between them. CDR1 and CDR2 from the germline V gene are MNHEY and SVGAGI. CDR3 length: 15 amino acids. The sample consisted of PBMCs or T cells enriched from blood (not recorded which). This rearrangement joins TRBV6-5 to TRBJ1-4; D is possibly TRBD1 (6 bases). The source of this sequence is a man aged 35-49 years who had recovered from COVID-19. The CDR3 bases are TGTGCCAGCAGTTCCCGGGACACGGCTGGGGAAAAACTGTTTTTT. Amino acids: CASSSRDTAGEKLFF.